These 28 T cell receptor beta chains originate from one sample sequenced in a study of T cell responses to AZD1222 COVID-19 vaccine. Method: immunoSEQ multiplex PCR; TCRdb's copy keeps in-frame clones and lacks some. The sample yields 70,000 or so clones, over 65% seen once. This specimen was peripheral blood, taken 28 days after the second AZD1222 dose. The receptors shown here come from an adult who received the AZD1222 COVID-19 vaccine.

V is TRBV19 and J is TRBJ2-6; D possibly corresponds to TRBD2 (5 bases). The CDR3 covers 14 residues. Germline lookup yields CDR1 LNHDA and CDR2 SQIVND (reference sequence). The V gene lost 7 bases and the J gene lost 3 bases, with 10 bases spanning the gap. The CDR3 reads CASMRAGGANVLTF. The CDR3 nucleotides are TGTGCCAGTATGAGGGCGGGTGGGGCCAACGTCCTGACTTTC.

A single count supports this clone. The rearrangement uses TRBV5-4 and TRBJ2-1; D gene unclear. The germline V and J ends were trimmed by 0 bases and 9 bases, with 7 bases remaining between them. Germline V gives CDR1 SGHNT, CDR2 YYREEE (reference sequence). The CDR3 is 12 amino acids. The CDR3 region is CASSLGPSEQFF. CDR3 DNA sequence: TGTGCCAGCAGCTTGGGGCCTAGTGAGCAGTTCTTC.

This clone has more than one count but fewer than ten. This CDR3 reads CASSYGGEAFF. In nucleotides, the CDR3 is TGTGCCAGCAGTTACGGGGGTGAAGCTTTCTTT. The chain has TRBV6-6 and TRBJ1-1, with TRBD1 as a possible D gene (5 bases). Trimming removed 2 bases from V and 7 bases from J, with 5 bases in between. The CDR3 sequence is 11 residues long. CDR1 is MNHNY and CDR2 is SVGAGI in the germline V gene (reference sequence).

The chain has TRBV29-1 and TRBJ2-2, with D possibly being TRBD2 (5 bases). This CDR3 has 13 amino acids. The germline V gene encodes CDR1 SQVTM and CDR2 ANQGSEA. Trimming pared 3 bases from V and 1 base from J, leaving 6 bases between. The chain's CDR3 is CSVDRGNTGELFF. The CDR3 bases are TGCAGCGTTGACCGGGGGAACACCGGGGAGCTGTTTTTT.

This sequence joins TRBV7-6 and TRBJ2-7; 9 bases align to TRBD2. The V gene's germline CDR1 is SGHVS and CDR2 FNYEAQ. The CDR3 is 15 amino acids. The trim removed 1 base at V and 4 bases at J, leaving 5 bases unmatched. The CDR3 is CASSLEIAGAYEQYF. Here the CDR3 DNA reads TGTGCCAGCAGCTTAGAAATAGCGGGGGCTTACGAGCAGTACTTC.

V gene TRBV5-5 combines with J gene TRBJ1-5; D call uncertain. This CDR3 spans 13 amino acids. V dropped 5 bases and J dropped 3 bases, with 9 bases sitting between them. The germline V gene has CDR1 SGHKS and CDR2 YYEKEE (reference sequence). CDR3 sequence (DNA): TGTGCCAGCAGGCCAGGCGACAATCAGCCCCAGCATTTT. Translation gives CASRPGDNQPQHF.

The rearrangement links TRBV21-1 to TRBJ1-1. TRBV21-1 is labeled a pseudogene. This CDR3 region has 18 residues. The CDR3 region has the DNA TGTGCCAGCAGCAAATTTATACCATCCTTTACCCGGAACACTGAAGCTTTCTTT. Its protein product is CASSKFIPSFTRNTEAFF.

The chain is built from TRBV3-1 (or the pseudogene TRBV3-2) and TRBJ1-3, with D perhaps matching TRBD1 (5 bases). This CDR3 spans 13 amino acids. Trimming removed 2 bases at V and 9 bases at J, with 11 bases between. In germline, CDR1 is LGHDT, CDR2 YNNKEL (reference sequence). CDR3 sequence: CASSQIPQGTIYF. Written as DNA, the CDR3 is TGTGCCAGCAGCCAAATACCCCAGGGCACCATATATTTT.

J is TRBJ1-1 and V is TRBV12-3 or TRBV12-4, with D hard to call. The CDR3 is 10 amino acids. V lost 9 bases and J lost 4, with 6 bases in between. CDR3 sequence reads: CASSSTEAFF. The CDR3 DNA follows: TGTGCCAGTTCGTCCACTGAAGCTTTCTTT.

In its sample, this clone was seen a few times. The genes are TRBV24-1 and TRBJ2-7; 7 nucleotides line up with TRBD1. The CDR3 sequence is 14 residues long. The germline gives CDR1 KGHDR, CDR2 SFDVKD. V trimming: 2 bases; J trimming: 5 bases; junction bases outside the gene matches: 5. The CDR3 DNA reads TGTGCCACCAGTGATTATGACAGGGTACACGAGCAGTACTTC. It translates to CATSDYDRVHEQYF.

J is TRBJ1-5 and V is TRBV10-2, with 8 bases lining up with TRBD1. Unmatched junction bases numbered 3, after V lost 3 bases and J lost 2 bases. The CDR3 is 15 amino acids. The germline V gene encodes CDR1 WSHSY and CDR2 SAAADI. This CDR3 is CASSEAGGGNQPQHF. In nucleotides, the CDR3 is TGCGCCAGCAGTGAAGCAGGGGGCGGCAATCAGCCCCAGCATTTT.

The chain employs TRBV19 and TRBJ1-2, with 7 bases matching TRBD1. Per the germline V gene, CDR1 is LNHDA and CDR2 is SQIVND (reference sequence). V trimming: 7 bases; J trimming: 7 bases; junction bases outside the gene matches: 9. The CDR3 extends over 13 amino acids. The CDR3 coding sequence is TGTGCCAGTACCGAACAGGGGAGGTCTGGCTACACCTTC. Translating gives CASTEQGRSGYTF.

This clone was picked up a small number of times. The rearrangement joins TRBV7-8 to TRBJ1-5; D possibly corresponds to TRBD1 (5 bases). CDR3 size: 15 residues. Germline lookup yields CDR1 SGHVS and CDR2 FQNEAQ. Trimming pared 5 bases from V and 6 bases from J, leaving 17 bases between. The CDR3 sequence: CASSPGTDVSQPQHF. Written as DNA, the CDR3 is TGTGCCAGCAGCCCAGGGACCGATGTATCTCAGCCCCAGCATTTT.

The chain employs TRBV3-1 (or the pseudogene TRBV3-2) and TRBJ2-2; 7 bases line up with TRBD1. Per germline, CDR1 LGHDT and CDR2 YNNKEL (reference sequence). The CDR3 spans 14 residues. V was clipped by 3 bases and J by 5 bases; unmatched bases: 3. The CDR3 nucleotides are TGTGCCAGCAGCCAGGGACAGCTGACCGGGGAGCTGTTTTTT. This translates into CASSQGQLTGELFF.

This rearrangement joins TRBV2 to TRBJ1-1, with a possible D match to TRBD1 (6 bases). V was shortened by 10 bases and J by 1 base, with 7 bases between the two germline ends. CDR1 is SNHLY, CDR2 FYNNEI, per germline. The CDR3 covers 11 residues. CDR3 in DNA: TGTGCCAACAGGGAGAACACTGAAGCTTTCTTT. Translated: CANRENTEAFF.

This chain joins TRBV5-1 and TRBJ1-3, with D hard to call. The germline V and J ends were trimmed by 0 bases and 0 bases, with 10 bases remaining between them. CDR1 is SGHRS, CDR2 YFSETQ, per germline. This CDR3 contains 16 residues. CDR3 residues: CASSLGSGTSGNTIYF. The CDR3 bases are TGCGCCAGCAGCTTGGGGTCAGGCACCTCTGGAAACACCATATATTTT.

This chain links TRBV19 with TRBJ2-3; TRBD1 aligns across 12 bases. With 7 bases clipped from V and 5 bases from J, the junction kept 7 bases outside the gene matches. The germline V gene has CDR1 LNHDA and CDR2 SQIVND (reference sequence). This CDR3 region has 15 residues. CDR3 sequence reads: CASTPGQGAEDTQYF. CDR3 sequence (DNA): TGTGCCAGTACCCCGGGACAGGGGGCCGAAGATACGCAGTATTTT.

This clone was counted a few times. Here the CDR3 reads CASSSGSLTGELFF. Written as DNA, the CDR3 is TGTGCCAGCAGCTCCGGAAGTCTCACCGGGGAGCTGTTTTTT. V usage is TRBV7-2 and J usage is TRBJ2-2; D is uncertain. Germline V gene sequence: CDR1 SGHTA, CDR2 FQGNSA. The CDR3 covers 14 residues. The ends were cut back, 4 bases at V and 4 bases at J, with 10 bases in the middle.

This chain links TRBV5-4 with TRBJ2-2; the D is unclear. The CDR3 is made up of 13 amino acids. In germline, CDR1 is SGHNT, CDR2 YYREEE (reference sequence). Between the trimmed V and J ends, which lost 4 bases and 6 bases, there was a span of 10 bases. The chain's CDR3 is CASSPRSAGELFF. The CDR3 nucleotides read TGTGCCAGCAGCCCCCGGTCCGCCGGGGAGCTGTTTTTT.

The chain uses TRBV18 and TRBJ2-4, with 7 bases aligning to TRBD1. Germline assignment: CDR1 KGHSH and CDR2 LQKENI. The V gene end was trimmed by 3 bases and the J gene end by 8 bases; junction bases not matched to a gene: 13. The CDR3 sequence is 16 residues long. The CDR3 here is CASSPYPRGGMDIQYF. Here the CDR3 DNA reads TGTGCCAGCTCACCGTACCCGCGAGGGGGCATGGACATTCAGTACTTC.

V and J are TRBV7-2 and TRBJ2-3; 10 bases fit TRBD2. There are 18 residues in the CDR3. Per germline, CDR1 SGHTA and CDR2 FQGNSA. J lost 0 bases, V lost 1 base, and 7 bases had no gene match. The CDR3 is CASSLVPQTSGSTDTQYF. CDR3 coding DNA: TGTGCCAGCAGCTTAGTACCGCAGACTAGCGGGAGCACAGATACGCAGTATTTT.

CDR3: CSVGYNEQFF. The DNA for the CDR3 is TGCAGTGTTGGTTACAATGAGCAGTTCTTC. The gene calls are TRBV20-1 and TRBJ2-1; no definite D call. The CDR3 runs 10 residues. V was trimmed by 7 bases and J by 4 bases, leaving 5 bases between them. The germline V gene encodes CDR1 DFQATT and CDR2 SNEGSKA (reference sequence).

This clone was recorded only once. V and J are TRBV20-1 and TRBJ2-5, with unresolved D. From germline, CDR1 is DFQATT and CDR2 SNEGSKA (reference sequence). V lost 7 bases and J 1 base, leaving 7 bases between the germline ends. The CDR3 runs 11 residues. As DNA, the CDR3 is TGCAGTGTCTACAGCCAAGAGACCCAGTACTTC. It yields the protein CSVYSQETQYF.

CDR3 sequence reads: CASSDRYNTGELFF. In nucleotides, the CDR3 is TGTGCCAGCAGTGACAGATATAACACCGGGGAGCTGTTTTTT. The chain couples TRBV6-1 to TRBJ2-2; D not certain. CDR1 and CDR2 (germline): MNHNS, SASEGT. V lost 3 bases, J lost 2 bases, and 7 bases lay in between. CDR3 length: 14 residues.

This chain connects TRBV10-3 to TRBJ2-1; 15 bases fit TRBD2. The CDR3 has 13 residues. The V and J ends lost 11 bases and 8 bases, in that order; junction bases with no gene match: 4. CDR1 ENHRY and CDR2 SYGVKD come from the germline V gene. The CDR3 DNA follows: TGTGCCTCCGGACTAGCGGGAGGGTATGAGCAGTTCTTC. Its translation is CASGLAGGYEQFF.

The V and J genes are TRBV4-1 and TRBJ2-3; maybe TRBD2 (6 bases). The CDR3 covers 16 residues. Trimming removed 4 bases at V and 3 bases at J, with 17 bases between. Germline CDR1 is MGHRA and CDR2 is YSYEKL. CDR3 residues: CASSLNRLVSTDTQYF. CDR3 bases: TGCGCCAGCAGCCTTAATCGACTAGTCTCGACAGATACGCAGTATTTT.

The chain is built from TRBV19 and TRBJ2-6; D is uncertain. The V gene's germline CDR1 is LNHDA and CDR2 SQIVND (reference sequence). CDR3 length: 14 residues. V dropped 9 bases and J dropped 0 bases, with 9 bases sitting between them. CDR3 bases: TGTGCCAGCCTAGATTTCTCTGGGGCCAACGTCCTGACTTTC. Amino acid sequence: CASLDFSGANVLTF.

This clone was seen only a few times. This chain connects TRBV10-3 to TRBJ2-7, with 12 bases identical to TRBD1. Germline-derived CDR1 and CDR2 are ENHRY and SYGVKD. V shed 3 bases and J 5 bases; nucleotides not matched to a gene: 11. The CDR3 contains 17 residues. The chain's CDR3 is CAISEGTGGVFIDEQYF. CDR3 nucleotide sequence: TGTGCCATCAGTGAAGGGACAGGGGGCGTCTTTATCGACGAGCAGTACTTC.